This T cell receptor beta chain was captured in a study of OX40 agonist ivuxolimab in advanced cancers. Study-wide findings and caveats: Both CD4+ and CD8+ T cell populations in blood had undergone clonal expansion by week 6 at 0.1 to 3.0 mg/kg.

On this clone itself: Its antigen is unknown.

The data were produced by immunoSEQ multiplex PCR, yet TCRdb's version contains in-frame clones alone and is incomplete. The data show 35,000 to 45,000 clones, 82% seen once. The sample consisted of CD4+ or CD8+ T cells sorted from blood, taken in a trial of the OX40 agonist ivuxolimab. This TCR came from an adult with an advanced solid tumor such as melanoma, head and neck, liver or kidney cancer.

DNA for the CDR3: TGTGCCAGCAGCTTAGCGTCCGGGGTGGCCATCAATGAGCAGTTCTTC. Amino acid sequence: CASSLASGVAINEQFF. The J gene is TRBJ2-1, the V gene TRBV7-2; a weak D match, TRBD2 (5 bases). This CDR3 spans 16 amino acids. The germline V gene has CDR1 SGHTA and CDR2 FQGNSA. Between the trimmed V and J ends, which lost 0 bases and 6 bases, there was a span of 15 bases.